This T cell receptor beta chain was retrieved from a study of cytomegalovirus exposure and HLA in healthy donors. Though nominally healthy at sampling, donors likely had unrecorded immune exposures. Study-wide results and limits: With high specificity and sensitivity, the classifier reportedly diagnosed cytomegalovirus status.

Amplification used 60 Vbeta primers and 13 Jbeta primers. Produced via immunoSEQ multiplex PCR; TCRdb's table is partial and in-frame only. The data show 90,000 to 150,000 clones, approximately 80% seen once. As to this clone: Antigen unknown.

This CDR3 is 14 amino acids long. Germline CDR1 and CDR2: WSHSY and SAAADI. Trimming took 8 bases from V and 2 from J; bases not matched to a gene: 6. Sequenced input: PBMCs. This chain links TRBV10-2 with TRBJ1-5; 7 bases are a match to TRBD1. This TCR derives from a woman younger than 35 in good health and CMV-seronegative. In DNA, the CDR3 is TGCGCCAGCGGCAACCAGGGGGGCAATCAGCCCCAGCATTTT. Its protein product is CASGNQGGNQPQHF.